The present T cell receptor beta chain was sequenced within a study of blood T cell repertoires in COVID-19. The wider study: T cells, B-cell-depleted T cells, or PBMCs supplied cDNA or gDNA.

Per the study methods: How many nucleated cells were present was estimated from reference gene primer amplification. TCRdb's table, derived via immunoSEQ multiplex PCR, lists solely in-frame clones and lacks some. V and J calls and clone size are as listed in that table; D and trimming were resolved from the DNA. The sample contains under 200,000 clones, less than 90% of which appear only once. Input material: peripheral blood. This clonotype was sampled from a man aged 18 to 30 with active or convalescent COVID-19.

CDR3 coding DNA: TGTGCCAGCAGTATGACAGGGCGCGAGCAGTACTTC. Protein product: CASSMTGREQYF. The chain is built from TRBV6-5 and TRBJ2-7; 7 bases are shared with TRBD1. V shed 5 bases, J shed 6 bases, and the junction held 4 bases outside the gene matches. The V gene's germline CDR1 is MNHEY and CDR2 SVGAGI. CDR3 length: 12 amino acids.